This T cell receptor beta chain was observed in a study of OX40 agonist ivuxolimab in advanced cancers. For the study at large: Every 2 weeks, patients got intravenous ivuxolimab at one of six dose levels (0.01-10 mg/kg).

This CDR3 comprises 15 residues. Germline-derived CDR1 and CDR2 are LNHDA and SQIVND (reference sequence). With 0 bases removed from V and 0 bases from J, the gap between germline ends came to 8 bases. The protocol was immunoSEQ multiplex PCR, while the TCRdb copy is restricted to in-frame clones and leaves out a portion. The data contain roughly 93,000 clones, under 90% of them seen just once; the ten biggest clones take up less than 5.5%. The clonotype originates from an adult with an advanced solid tumor such as melanoma, head and neck, liver or kidney cancer. Sequenced here: CD4+ or CD8+ T cells sorted from blood, sampled in a trial of the OX40 agonist ivuxolimab. The genes are TRBV19 and TRBJ1-1; D not resolved. CDR3 DNA: TGTGCCAGTAGTATAGATCACAGCATGAACACTGAAGCTTTCTTT. Protein: CASSIDHSMNTEAFF.